The 5 T cell receptor beta chains below were found in one sample sequenced in a study of read filtering for tumor transcriptome and immune sequencing. From roughly 390 ng of RNA, a library with molecular barcoded alpha/delta and beta/gamma adaptors was made. TCRdb re-derived calls from the reads in MiXCR, one entry per CDR3 protein. In the table there are about 23,000 distinct CDR3 sequences, roughly 13% of which are singletons. Material: a population of CD138-negative cells sorted from bone marrow. The receptors here all came from a donor aged 40 or over with multiple myeloma.

This rearrangement joins TRBV6-1 to TRBJ2-7; tentatively, D is TRBD1 (6 bases). V gave up 5 bases and J gave up 2 bases, with 13 bases separating them. Germline CDR1 reads MNHNS; CDR2 reads SASEGT. The CDR3 is made up of 14 amino acids. The CDR3 DNA follows: TGTGCCAGCAGTCCGGGACACCGTACCTACGAGCAGTACTTC. Protein product: CASSPGHRTYEQYF.

This clonotype was seen repeatedly, ten times or more. The V gene is TRBV29-1, the J gene TRBJ1-1; D not certain. V lost 4 bases and J 1 base, leaving 7 bases between the germline ends. Germline lookup yields CDR1 SQVTM and CDR2 ANQGSEA. The CDR3 contains 12 residues. CDR3 sequence: CSVGEGNTEAFF. CDR3 DNA sequence: TGCAGCGTTGGCGAGGGGAACACTGAAGCTTTCTTT.

As concerns this clonotype: A much bigger clone sits one base away, suggesting this may be a read error. The chain carries TRBV7-9 and TRBJ2-5; 7 bases agree with TRBD1. The CDR3 is 18 residues long. Per the germline V gene, CDR1 is SEHNR and CDR2 is FQNEAQ (reference sequence). The CDR3 bases are TGTGCCAGCAGCTTAACCCCGATGACTAAAGGGGGCCAAGACACCCAGTACTTC. This sequence encodes CASSLTPMTKGGQDTQYF.

Worth noting for this clonotype: At one boundary the junction diverges from the germline segment, which might be a read error. The genes are TRBV6-2 or TRBV6-3 and TRBJ2-1; 7 positions agree with TRBD2. Per germline, CDR1 MNHEY and CDR2 SVGEGT. This CDR3 region has 16 residues. In DNA, the CDR3 is TGTGCCAGCAGTTACCCCCTTCTAGCGGACGACAACGAGCAGTTCTTC. Translating it yields CASSYPLLADDNEQFF.

This clonotype has only a few counts. A much more abundant neighbour one base away suggests this may be a read error. J is TRBJ2-7 and V is TRBV29-1; weak D call: TRBD2 (5 bases). V was shortened by 5 bases and J by 2 bases, with 13 bases between the two germline ends. The CDR3 consists of 13 residues. CDR1 and CDR2 from the germline V gene are SQVTM and ANQGSEA. For the CDR3, the DNA is TGCAGCGTTTTCAAAGCGGACCCCTACGAGCAGTACTTC. Translation gives CSVFKADPYEQYF.